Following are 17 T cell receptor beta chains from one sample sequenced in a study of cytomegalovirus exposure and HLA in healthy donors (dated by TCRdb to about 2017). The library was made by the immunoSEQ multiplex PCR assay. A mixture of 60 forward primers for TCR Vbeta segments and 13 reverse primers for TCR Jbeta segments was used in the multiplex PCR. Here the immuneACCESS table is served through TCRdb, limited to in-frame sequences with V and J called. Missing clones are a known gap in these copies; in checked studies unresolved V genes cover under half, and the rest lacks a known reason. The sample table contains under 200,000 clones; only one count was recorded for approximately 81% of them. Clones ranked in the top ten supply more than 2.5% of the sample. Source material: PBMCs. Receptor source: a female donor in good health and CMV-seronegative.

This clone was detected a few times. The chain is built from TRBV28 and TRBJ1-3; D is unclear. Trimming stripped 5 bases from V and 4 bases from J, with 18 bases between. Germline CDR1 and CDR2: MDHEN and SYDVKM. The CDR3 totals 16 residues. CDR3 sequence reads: CASSPPNGVSGNTIYF. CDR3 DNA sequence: TGTGCCAGCAGTCCCCCCAACGGGGTATCAGGAAACACCATATATTTT.

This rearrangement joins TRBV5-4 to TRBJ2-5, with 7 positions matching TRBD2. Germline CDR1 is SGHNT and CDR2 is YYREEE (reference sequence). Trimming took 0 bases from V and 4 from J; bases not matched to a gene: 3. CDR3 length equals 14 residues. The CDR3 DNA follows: TGTGCCAGCAGCTTGGTGGGAGGGCGAGAGACCCAGTACTTC. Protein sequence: CASSLVGGRETQYF. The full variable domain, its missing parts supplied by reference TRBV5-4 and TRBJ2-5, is ETGVTQSPTHLIKTRGQQVTLRCSSQSGHNTVSWYQQALGQGPQFIFQYYREEENGRGNFPPRFSGLQFPNYSSELNVNALELDDSALYLCASSLVGGRETQYFGPGTRLLVL.

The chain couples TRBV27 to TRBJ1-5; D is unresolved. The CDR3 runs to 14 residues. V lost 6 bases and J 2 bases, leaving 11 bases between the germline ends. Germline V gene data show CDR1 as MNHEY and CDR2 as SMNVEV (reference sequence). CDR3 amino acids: CASRTSKGNQPQHF. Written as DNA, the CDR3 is TGTGCCAGCAGGACTTCCAAGGGCAATCAGCCCCAGCATTTT.

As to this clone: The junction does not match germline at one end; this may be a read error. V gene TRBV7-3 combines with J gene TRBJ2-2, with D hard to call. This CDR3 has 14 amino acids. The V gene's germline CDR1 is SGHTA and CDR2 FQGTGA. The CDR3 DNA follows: TGTGCCAGCAGCTTACCGGAGAACCCCGGGGAGCTGTTTTTT. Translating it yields CASSLPENPGELFF.

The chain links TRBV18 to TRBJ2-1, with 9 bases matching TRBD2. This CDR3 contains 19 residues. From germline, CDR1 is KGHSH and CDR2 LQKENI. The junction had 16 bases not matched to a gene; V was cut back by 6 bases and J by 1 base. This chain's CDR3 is CASSPDRPLAGRSYNEQFF. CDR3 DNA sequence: TGTGCCAGCTCTCCTGACAGGCCTCTAGCGGGGAGGTCCTACAATGAGCAGTTCTTC.

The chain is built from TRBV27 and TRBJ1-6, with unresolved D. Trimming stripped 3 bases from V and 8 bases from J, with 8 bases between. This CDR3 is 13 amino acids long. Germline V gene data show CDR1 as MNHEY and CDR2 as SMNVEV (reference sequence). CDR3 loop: CASSLSVDSPLHF. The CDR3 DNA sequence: TGTGCCAGCAGTTTGTCTGTCGATTCACCCCTCCACTTT.

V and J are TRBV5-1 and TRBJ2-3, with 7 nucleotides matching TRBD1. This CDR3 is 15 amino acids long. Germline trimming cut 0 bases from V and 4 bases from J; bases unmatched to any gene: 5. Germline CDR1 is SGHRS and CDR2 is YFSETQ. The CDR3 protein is CASSLVAGGPDTQYF. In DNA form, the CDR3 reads TGCGCCAGCAGCTTGGTGGCAGGGGGTCCAGATACGCAGTATTTT.

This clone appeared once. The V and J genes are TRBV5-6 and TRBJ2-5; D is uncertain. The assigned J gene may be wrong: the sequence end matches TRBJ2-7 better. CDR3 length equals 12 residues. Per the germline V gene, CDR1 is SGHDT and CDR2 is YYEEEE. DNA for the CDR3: TGTGCCAGCAGCTTTTCGGGTACCGAGCAGTACTTC. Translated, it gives CASSFSGTEQYF.

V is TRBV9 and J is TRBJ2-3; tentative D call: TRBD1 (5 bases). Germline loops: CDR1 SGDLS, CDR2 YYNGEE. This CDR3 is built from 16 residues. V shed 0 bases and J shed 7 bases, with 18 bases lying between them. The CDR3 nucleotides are TGTGCCAGCAGCGTAGGGGGCAGGGCCCCCCAAAATACGCAGTATTTT. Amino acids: CASSVGGRAPQNTQYF.

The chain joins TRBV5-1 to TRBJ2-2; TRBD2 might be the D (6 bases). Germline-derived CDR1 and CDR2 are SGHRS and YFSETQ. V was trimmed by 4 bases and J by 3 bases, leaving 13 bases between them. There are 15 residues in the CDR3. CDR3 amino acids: CASSPDYRDTGELFF. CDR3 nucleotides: TGCGCCAGCAGCCCGGACTACCGGGACACCGGGGAGCTGTTTTTT.

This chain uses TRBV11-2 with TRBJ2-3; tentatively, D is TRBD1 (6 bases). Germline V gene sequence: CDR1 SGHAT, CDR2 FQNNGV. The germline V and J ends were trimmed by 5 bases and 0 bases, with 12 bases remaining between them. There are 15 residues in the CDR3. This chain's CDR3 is CASSIDRKSTDTQYF. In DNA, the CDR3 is TGTGCCAGCAGCATCGACAGGAAGAGCACAGATACGCAGTATTTT.

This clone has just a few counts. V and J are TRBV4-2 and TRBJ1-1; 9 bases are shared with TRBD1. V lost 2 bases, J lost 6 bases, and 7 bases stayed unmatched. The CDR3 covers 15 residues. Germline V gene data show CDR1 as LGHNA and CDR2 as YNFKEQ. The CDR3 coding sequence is TGTGCCAGCAGCCAACCTCCGGGACAGGGTCCTGAAGCTTTCTTT. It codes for CASSQPPGQGPEAFF.

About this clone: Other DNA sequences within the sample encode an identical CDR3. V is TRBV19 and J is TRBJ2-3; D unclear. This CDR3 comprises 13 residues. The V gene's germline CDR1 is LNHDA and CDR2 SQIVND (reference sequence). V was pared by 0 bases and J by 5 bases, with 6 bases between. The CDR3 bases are TGTGCCAGTAGTATAGATCGCGGAGATACGCAGTATTTT. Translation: CASSIDRGDTQYF.

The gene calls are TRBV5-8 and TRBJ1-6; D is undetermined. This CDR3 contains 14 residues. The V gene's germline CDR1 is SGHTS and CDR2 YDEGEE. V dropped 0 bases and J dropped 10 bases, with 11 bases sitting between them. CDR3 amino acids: CASSLDEGGSPLHF. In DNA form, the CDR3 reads TGTGCCAGCAGCTTGGATGAAGGAGGCTCACCCCTCCACTTT.

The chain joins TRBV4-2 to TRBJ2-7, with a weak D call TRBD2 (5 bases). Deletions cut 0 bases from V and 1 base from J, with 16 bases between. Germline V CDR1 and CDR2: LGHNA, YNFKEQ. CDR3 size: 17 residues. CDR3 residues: CASSQEGRLGRSYEQYF. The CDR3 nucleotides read TGTGCCAGCAGCCAAGAAGGCCGGCTGGGGAGATCCTACGAGCAGTACTTC.

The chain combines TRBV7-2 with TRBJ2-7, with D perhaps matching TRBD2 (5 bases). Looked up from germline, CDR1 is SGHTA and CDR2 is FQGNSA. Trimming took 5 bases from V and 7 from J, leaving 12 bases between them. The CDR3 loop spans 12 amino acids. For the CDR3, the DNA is TGTGCCAGCAGCCGTCCCCCGGGGGAGCAGTACTTC. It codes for CASSRPPGEQYF.

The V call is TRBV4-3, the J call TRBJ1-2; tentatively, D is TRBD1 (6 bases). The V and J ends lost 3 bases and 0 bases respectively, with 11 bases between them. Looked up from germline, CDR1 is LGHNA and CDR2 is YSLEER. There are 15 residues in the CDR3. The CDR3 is CASSHGDRPNYGYTF. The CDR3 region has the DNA TGCGCCAGCAGCCACGGCGACAGGCCTAACTATGGCTACACCTTC.